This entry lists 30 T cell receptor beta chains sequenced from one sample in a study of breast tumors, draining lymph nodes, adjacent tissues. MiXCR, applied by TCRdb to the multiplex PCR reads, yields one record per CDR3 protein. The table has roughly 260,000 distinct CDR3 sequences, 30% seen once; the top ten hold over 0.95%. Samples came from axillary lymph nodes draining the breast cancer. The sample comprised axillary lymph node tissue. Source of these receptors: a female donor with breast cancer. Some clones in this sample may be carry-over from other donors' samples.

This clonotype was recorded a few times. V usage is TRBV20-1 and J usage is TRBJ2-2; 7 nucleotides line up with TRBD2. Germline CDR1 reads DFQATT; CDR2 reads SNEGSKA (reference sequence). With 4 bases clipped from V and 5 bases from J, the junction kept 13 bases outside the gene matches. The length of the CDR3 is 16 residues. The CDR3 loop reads CSANSKGEGRTGELFF. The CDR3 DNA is TGCAGTGCTAATTCGAAAGGGGAGGGTCGGACCGGGGAGCTGTTTTTT.

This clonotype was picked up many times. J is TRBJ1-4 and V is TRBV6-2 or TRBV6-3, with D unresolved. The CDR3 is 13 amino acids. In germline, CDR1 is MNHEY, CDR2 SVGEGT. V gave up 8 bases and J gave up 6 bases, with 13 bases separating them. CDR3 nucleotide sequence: TGTGCCAGCCAAACAACGGGATATGAAAAACTGTTTTTT. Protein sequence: CASQTTGYEKLFF.

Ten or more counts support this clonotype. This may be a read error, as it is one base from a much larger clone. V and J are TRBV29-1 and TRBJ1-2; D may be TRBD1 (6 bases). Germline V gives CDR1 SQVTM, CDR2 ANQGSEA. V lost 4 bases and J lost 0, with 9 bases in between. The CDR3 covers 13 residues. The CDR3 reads CSVGDRTNYGYTF. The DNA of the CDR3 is TGCAGCGTTGGAGACAGGACTAACTATGGCTACACCTTC. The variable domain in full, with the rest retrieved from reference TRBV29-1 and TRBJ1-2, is SAVISQKPSRDICQRGTSLTIQCQVDSQVTMMFWYRQQPGQSLTLIATANQGSEATYESGFVIDKFPISRPNLTFSTLTVSNMSPEDSSIYLCSVGDRTNYGYTFGSGTRLTVV.

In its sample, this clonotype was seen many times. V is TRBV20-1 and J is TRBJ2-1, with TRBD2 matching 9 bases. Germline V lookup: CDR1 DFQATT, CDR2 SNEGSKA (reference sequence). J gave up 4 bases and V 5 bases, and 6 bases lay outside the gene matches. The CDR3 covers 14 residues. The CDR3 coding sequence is TGCAGTGCTTCACCGGGACTAGCATACAATGAGCAGTTCTTC. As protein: CSASPGLAYNEQFF.

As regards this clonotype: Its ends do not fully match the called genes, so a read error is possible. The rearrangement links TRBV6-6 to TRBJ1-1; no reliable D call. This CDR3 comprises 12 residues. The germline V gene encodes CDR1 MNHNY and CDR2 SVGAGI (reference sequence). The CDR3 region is CASSTRHTEAVF. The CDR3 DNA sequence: TGTGCCAGCAGCACTCGGCACACTGAAGCTGTCTTT.

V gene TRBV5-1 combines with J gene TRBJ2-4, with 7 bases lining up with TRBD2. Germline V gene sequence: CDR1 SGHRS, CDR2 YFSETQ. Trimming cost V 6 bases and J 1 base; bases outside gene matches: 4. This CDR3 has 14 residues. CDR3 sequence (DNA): TGCGCCAGCATTCTTAGCGGGGCCAAAAACATTCAGTACTTC. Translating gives CASILSGAKNIQYF.

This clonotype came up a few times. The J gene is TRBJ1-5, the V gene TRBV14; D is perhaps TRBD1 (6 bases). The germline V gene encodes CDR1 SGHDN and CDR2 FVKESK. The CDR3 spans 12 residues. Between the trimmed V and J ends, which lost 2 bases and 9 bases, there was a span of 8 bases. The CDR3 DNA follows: TGTGCCAGCAGCCAAATAGGGGGGCCCCAGCATTTT. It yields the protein CASSQIGGPQHF.

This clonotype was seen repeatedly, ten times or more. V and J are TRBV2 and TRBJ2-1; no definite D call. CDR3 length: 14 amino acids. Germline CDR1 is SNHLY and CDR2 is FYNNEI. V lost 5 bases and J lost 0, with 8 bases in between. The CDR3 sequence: CASSSYSSYNEQFF. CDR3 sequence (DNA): TGTGCCAGCAGTTCATACAGCTCCTACAATGAGCAGTTCTTC.

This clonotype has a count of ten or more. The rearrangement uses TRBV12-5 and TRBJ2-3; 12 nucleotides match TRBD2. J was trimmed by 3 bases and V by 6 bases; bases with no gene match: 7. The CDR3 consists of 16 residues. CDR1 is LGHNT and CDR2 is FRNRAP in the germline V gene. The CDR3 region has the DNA TGTGCTAGTGGCCTCGGGACTAGCGGGCTTACAGATACGCAGTATTTT. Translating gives CASGLGTSGLTDTQYF.

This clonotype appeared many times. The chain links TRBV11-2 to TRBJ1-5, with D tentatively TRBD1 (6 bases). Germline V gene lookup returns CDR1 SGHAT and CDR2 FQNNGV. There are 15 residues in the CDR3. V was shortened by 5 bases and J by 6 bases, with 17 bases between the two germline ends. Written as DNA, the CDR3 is TGTGCCAGCAGCCGAACGGGGGGCCGGGGTCAGCCCCAGCATTTT. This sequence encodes CASSRTGGRGQPQHF. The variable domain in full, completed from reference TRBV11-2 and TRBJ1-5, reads EAGVAQSPRYKIIEKRQSVAFWCNPISGHATLYWYQQILGQGPKLLIQFQNNGVVDDSQLPKDRFSAERLKGVDSTLKIQPAKLEDSAVYLCASSRTGGRGQPQHFGDGTRLSIL.

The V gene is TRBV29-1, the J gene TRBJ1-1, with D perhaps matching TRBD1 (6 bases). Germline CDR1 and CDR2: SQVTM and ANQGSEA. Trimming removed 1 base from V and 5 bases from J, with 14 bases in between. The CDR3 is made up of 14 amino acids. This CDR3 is CSVEASTGGTEAFF. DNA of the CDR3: TGCAGCGTTGAAGCGTCGACAGGTGGTACTGAAGCTTTCTTT. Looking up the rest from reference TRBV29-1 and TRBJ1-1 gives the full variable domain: SAVISQKPSRDICQRGTSLTIQCQVDSQVTMMFWYRQQPGQSLTLIATANQGSEATYESGFVIDKFPISRPNLTFSTLTVSNMSPEDSSIYLCSVEASTGGTEAFFGQGTRLTVV.

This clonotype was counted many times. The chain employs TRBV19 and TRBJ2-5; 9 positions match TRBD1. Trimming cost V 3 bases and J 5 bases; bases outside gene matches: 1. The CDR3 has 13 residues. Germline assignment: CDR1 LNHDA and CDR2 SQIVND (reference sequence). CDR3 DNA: TGTGCCAGTAGTATTGACAGGGGGGAGACCCAGTACTTC. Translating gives CASSIDRGETQYF.

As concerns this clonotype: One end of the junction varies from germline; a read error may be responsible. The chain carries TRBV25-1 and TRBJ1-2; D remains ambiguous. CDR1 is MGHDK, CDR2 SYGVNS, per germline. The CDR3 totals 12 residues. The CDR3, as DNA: TGTGCCAGCCAGACACTCACCTATGGCTGCACCTTC. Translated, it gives CASQTLTYGCTF.

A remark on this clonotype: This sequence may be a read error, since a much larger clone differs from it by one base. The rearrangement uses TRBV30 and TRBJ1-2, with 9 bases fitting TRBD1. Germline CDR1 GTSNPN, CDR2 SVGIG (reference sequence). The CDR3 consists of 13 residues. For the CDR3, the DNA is TGTGCCTGGTCCGGGACAGGGATCTATGGCTGCACCTTC. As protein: CAWSGTGIYGCTF.

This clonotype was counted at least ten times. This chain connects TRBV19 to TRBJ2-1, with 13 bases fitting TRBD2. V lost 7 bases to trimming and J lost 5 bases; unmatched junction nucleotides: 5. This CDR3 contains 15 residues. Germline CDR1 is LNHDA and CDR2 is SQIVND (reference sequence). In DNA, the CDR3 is TGTGCCAGTAACGCACTAGCGGGAGGGGACAATGAGCAGTTCTTC. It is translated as CASNALAGGDNEQFF.

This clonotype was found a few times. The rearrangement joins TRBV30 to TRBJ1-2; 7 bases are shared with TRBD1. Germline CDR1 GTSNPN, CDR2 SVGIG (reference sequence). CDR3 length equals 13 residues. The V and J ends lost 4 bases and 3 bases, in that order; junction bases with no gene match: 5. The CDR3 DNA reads TGTGCCTGGACAGGGGGGGGGGACTATGGCTACACCTTC. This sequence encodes CAWTGGGDYGYTF.

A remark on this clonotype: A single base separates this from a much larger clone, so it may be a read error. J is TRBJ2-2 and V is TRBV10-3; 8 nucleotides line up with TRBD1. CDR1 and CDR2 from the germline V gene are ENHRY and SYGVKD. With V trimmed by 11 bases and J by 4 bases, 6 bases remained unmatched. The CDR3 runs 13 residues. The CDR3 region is CAGTGTGTGELFF. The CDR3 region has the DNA TGTGCCGGCACTGGGACAGGCACCGGGGAGCTGTTTTTT.

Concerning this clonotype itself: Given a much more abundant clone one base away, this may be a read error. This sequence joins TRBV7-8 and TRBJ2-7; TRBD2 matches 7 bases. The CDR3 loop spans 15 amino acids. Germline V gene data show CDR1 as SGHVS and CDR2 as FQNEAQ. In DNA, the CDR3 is TGTGCCAGCAGCTTAGTGCTAGCGGAAACCTACGGGCAGTACTTC. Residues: CASSLVLAETYGQYF.

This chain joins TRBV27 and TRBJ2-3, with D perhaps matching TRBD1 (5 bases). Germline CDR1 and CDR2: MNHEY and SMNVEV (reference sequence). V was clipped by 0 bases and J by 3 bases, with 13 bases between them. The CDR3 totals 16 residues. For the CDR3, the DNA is TGTGCCAGCAGTTTATCCCAGGGTGCGAAGACAGATACGCAGTATTTT. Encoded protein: CASSLSQGAKTDTQYF.

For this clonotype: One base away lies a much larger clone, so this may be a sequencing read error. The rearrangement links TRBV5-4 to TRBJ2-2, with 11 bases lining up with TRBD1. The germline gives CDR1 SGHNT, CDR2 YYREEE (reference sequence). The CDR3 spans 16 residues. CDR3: CASSLGQGAITGELLF. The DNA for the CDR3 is TGTGCCAGCAGCCTAGGACAGGGGGCGATCACCGGGGAGCTGCTTTTT.

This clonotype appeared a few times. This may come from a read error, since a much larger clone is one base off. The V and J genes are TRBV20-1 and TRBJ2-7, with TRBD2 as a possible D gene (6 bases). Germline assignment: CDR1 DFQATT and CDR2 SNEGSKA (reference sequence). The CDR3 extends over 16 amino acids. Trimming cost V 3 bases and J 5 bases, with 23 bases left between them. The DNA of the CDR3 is TGCAGTGCTAGCATACCGCGGGCTAGCGCGAGCAACGAGCAGTACTTC. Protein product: CSASIPRASASNEQYF.

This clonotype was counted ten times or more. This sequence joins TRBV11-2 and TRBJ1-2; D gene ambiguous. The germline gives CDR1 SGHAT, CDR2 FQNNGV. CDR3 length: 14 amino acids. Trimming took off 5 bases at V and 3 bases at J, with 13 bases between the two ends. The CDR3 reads CASSPDLDDYGYTF. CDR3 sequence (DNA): TGTGCCAGCAGCCCCGATTTAGATGACTATGGCTACACCTTC. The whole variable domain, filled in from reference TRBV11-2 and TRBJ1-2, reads EAGVAQSPRYKIIEKRQSVAFWCNPISGHATLYWYQQILGQGPKLLIQFQNNGVVDDSQLPKDRFSAERLKGVDSTLKIQPAKLEDSAVYLCASSPDLDDYGYTFGSGTRLTVV.

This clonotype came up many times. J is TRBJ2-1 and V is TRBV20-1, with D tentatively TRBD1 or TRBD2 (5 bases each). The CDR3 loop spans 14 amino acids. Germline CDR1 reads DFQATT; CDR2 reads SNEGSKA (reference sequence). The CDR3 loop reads CSSYGTLSSNEQFF. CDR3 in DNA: TGCAGCAGTTACGGGACGCTCTCTAGCAATGAGCAGTTCTTC.

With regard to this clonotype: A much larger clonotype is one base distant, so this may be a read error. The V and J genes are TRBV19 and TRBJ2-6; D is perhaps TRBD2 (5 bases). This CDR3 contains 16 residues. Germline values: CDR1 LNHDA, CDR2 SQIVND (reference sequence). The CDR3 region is CASSLGGLSGTNVLTF. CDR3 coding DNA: TGTGCCAGTAGTCTAGGAGGACTCTCTGGGACCAACGTCCTGACTTTC.

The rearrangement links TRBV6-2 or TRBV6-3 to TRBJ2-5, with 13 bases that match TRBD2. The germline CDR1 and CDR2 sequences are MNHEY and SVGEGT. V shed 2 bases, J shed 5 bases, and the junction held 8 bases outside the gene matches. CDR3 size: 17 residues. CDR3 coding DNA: TGTGCCAGCAGTTACCCTGGACTAGCGGGAGTCCAGGAGACCCAGTACTTC. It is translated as CASSYPGLAGVQETQYF.

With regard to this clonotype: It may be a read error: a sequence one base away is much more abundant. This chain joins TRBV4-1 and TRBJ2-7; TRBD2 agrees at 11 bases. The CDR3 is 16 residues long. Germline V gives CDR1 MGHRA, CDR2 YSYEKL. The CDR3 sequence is CAGSQSFAGLAEGQYF. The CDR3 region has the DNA TGCGCCGGCAGCCAATCCTTTGCGGGACTAGCGGAGGGGCAGTACTTC.

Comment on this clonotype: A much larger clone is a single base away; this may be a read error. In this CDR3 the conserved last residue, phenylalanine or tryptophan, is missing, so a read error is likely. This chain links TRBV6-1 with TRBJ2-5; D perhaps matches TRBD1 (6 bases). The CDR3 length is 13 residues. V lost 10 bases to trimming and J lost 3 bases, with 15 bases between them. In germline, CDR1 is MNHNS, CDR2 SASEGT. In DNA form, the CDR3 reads TGTGCCACCCCCCCGGACAGTAAAGAGACCCAGTACCTC. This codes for CATPPDSKETQYL.

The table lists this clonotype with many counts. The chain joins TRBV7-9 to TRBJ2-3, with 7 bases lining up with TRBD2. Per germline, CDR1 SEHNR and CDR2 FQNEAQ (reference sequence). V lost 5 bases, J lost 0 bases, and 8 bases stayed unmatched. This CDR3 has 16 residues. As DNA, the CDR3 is TGTGCCAGCAGCCCGCCCAGCGGGACTAGCACAGATACGCAGTATTTT. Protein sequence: CASSPPSGTSTDTQYF.

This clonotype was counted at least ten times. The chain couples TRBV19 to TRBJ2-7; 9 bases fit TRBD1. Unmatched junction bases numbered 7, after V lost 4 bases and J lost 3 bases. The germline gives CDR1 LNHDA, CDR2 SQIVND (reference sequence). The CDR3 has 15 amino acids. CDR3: CASSTRGQGGYEQYF. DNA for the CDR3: TGTGCCAGTAGTACCCGGGGACAGGGAGGCTACGAGCAGTACTTC.

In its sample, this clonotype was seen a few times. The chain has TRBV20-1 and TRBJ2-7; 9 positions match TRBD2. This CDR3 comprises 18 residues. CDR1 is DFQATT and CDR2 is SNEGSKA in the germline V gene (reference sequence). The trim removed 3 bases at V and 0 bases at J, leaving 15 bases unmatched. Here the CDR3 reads CSASPPIITSGFSYEQYF. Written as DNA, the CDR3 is TGCAGTGCTAGTCCCCCAATCATTACTAGCGGGTTCTCCTACGAGCAGTACTTC.